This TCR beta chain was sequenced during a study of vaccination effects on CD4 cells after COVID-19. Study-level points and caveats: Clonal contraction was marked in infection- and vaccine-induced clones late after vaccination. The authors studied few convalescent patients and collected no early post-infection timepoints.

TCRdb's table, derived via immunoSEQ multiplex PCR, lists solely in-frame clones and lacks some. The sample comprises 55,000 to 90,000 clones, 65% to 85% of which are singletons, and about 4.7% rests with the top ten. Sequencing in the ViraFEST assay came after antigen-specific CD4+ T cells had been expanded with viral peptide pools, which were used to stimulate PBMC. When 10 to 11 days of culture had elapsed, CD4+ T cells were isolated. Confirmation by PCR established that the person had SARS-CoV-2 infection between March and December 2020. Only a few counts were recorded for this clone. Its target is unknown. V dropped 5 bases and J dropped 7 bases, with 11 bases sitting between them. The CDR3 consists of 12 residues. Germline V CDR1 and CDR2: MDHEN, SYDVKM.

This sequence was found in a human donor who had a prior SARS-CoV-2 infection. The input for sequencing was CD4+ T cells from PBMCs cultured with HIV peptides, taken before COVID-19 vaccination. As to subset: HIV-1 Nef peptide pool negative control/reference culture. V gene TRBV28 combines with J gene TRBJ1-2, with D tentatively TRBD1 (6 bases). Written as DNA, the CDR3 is TGTGCCAGCAGTGGACGGGGGGCTGGCTACACCTTC. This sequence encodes CASSGRGAGYTF.